These 2 T cell receptor beta chains originate from one sample sequenced in a study of control samples from healthy donors and cancer patients. Sequenced by immunoSEQ multiplex PCR; TCRdb stores in-frame clones only, minus some. Among approximately 170,000 clones listed, about nine tenths were seen once. The sequencing sample was made of blood. The receptors shown here come from a woman in her twenties or thirties in good health.

The chain recombines TRBV11-1 with TRBJ1-6; TRBD1 might be the D (5 bases). CDR1 is SGHAT and CDR2 is FQDESV in the germline V gene (reference sequence). CDR3 length: 13 residues. Trimming took off 5 bases at V and 9 bases at J, with 11 bases between the two ends. The CDR3 protein is CASSVNGGSPLHF. In DNA, the CDR3 is TGTGCCAGCAGCGTCAACGGGGGTTCACCCCTCCACTTT.

The V gene is TRBV19, the J gene TRBJ1-5; 9 positions agree with TRBD1. The CDR3 totals 16 residues. Germline trimming cut 4 bases from V and 4 bases from J; bases unmatched to any gene: 8. Per the germline V gene, CDR1 is LNHDA and CDR2 is SQIVND (reference sequence). For the CDR3, the DNA is TGTGCCAGTAGTACCGGCCGGGACAGGGCTAATCAGCCCCAGCATTTT. Translating gives CASSTGRDRANQPQHF.